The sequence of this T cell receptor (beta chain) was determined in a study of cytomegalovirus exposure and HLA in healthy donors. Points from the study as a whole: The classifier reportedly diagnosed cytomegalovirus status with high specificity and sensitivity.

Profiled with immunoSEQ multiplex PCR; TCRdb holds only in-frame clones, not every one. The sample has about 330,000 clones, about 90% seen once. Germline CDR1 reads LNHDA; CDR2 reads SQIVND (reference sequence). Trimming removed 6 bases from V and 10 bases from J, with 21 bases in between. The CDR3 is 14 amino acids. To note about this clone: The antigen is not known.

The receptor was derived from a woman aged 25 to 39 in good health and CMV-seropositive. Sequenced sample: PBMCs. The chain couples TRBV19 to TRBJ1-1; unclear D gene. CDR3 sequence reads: CASRSGPQPWAAFF. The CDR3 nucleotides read TGTGCCAGTAGGTCCGGGCCCCAGCCCTGGGCAGCTTTCTTT. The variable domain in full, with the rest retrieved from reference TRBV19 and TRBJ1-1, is DGGITQSPKYLFRKEGQNVTLSCEQNLNHDAMYWYRQDPGQGLRLIYYSQIVNDFQKGDIAEGYSVSREKKESFPLTVTSAQKNPTAFYLCASRSGPQPWAAFFGQGTRLTVV.